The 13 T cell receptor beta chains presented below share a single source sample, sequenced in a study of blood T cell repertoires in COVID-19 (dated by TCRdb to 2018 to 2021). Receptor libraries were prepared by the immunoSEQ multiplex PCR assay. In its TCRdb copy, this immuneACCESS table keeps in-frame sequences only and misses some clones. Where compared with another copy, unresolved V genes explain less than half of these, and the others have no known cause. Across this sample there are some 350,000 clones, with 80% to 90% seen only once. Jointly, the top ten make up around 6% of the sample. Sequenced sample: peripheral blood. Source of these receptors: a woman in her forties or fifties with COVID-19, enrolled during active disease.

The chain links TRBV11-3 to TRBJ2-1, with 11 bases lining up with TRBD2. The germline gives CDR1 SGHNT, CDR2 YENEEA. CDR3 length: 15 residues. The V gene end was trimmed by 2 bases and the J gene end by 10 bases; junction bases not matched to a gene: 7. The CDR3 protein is CASSLRSSGRTEQFF. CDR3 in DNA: TGTGCCAGCAGCTTAAGGTCTAGCGGGAGGACCGAGCAGTTCTTC.

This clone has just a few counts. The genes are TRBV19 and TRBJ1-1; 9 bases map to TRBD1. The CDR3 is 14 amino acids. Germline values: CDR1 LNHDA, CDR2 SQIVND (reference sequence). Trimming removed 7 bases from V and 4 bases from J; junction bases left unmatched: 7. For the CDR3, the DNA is TGTGCCAGTACCCCACAGGGGGCAGGCACTGAAGCTTTCTTT. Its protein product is CASTPQGAGTEAFF.

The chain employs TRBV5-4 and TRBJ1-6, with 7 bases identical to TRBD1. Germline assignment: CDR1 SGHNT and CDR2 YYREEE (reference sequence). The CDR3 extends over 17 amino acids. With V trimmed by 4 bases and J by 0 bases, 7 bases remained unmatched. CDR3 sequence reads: CASSPRDSSSYNSPLHF. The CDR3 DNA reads TGTGCCAGCAGCCCCAGGGACAGCAGCTCCTATAATTCACCCCTCCACTTT.

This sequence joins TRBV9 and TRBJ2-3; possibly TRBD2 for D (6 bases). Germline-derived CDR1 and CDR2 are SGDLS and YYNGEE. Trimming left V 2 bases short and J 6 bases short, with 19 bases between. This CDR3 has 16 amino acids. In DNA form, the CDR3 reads TGTGCCAGCAGCGTGGGGTTTGTGGGAGGTGGGGATACGCAGTATTTT. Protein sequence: CASSVGFVGGGDTQYF.

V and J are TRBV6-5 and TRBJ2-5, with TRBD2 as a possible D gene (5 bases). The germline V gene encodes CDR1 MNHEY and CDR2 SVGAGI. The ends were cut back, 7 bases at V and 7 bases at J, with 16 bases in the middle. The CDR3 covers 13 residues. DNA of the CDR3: TGTGCCAGCACCACCTCGGGGATCCCGACCCAGTACTTC. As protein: CASTTSGIPTQYF.

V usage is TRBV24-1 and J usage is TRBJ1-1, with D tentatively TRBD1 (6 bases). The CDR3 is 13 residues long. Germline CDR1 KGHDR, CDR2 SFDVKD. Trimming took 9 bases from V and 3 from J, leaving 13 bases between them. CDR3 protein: CATSGGGYTEAFF. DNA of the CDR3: TGTGCCACCTCGGGGGGCGGGTACACTGAAGCTTTCTTT.

CDR3 loop: CASTPDRGLGYTF. CDR3 nucleotide sequence: TGTGCCAGCACTCCGGACAGGGGACTTGGCTACACCTTC. The chain joins TRBV12-3 or TRBV12-4 to TRBJ1-2; 9 nucleotides align to TRBD1. The CDR3 spans 13 residues. V dropped 7 bases and J dropped 7; count of bases not matched to a gene: 7.

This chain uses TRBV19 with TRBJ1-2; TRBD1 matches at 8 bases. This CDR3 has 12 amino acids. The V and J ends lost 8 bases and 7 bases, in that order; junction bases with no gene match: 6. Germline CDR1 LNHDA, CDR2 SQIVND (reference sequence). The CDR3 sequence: CASQGAVGGYTF. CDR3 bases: TGTGCCAGTCAGGGGGCTGTAGGTGGCTACACCTTC.

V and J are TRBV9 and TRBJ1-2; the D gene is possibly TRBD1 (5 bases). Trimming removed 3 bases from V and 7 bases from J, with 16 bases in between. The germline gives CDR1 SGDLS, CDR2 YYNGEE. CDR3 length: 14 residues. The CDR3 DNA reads TGTGCCAGCAGCGCAATAATACGGGGGTCTGGCTACACCTTC. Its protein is CASSAIIRGSGYTF.

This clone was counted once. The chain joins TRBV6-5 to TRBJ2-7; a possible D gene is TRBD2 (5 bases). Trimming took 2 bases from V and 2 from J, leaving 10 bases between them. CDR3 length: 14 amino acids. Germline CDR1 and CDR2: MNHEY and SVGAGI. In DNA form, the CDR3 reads TGTGCCAGCAGTTACGGAGGCGGCGCCTACGAGCAGTACTTC. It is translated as CASSYGGGAYEQYF.

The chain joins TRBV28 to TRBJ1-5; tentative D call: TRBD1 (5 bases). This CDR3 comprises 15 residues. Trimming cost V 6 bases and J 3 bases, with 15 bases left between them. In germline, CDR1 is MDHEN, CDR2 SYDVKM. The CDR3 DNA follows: TGTGCCAGCAGGAAGGGACTGAAGGACAATCAGCCCCAGCATTTT. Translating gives CASRKGLKDNQPQHF.

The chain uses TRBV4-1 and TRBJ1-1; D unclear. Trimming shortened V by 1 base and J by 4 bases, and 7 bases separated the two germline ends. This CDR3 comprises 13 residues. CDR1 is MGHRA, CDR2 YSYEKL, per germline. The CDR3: CASSQGAGTEAFF. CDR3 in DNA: TGCGCCAGCAGCCAAGGAGCGGGCACTGAAGCTTTCTTT.

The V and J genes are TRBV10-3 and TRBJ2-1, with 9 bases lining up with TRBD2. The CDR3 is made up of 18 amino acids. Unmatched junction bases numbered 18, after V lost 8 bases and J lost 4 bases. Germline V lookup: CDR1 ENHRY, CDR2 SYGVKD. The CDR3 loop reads CAIGSGLGLAEKYNEQFF. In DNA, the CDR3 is TGTGCCATCGGATCGGGCCTGGGACTAGCAGAGAAATACAATGAGCAGTTCTTC.